One and the same sample provided the 22 T cell receptor beta chains below, sequenced in a study of cytomegalovirus exposure and HLA in healthy donors. With 60 Vbeta and 13 Jbeta primers, the PCR was carried out. Profiled with immunoSEQ multiplex PCR; TCRdb holds only in-frame clones, not every one. The data contain 85,000 to 95,000 clones, 65% to 75% of them singletons. Input material: PBMCs. The receptors originated from a man aged 30 to 39 in good health and CMV-seropositive.

This clone was seen more than once but under ten times. J is TRBJ2-2 and V is TRBV9; D is ambiguous. The germline gives CDR1 SGDLS, CDR2 YYNGEE. The V gene lost 2 bases and the J gene lost 5 bases, with 16 bases spanning the gap. This CDR3 contains 16 residues. The CDR3 here is CASSVISGTQTGELFF. The CDR3 nucleotides read TGTGCCAGCAGCGTCATCTCAGGAACACAGACCGGGGAGCTGTTTTTT. The variable domain in full, with the rest retrieved from reference TRBV9 and TRBJ2-2, is DSGVTQTPKHLITATGQRVTLRCSPRSGDLSVYWYQQSLDQGLQFLIQYYNGEERAKGNILERFSAQQFPDLHSELNLSSLELGDSALYFCASSVISGTQTGELFFGEGSRLTVL.

The chain links TRBV29-1 to TRBJ2-5, with 10 bases matching TRBD1. Germline V CDR1 and CDR2: SQVTM, ANQGSEA. This CDR3 has 14 residues. Losses at the gene ends were 6 bases for V and 0 bases for J; bases not matched to a gene: 4. DNA for the CDR3: TGCAGCGTCCGGGACAGGGGCCACCAAGAGACCCAGTACTTC. It encodes CSVRDRGHQETQYF.

V usage is TRBV7-7 and J usage is TRBJ2-1; TRBD2 agrees at 13 bases. Germline V gene lookup returns CDR1 SSHAT and CDR2 FNYEAQ (reference sequence). Trimming cost V 3 bases and J 8 bases; bases outside gene matches: 4. The CDR3 loop spans 15 amino acids. DNA of the CDR3: TGTGCCAGCAGCTTTGGACTAGCGGGAGAGGATGAGCAGTTCTTC. Encoded protein: CASSFGLAGEDEQFF.

The chain recombines TRBV4-2 with TRBJ2-5, with TRBD1 matching 8 bases. This CDR3 has 16 amino acids. With V trimmed by 0 bases and J by 3 bases, 6 bases remained unmatched. In germline, CDR1 is LGHNA, CDR2 YNFKEQ. CDR3 in DNA: TGTGCCAGCAGCCAAGAGGGGAACAGGGGGGAAGAGACCCAGTACTTC. Protein: CASSQEGNRGEETQYF.

The rearrangement joins TRBV6-7 to TRBJ1-1; D possibly corresponds to TRBD1 (5 bases). TRBV6-7 is reported as an ORF; its role is uncertain. V was trimmed by 6 bases and J by 0 bases, leaving 11 bases between them. CDR3 length: 14 residues. CDR3 loop: CASRDRQMNTEAFF. CDR3 in DNA: TGTGCCAGCAGGGACCGACAGATGAACACTGAAGCTTTCTTT.

The V and J genes are TRBV5-4 and TRBJ2-7; 12 bases fit TRBD2. The CDR3 is 15 residues long. Unmatched junction bases numbered 5, after V lost 4 bases and J lost 3 bases. Per the germline V gene, CDR1 is SGHNT and CDR2 is YYREEE (reference sequence). CDR3 DNA sequence: TGTGCCAGCAGCCGGACTAGCGGGACCCTCTACGAGCAGTACTTC. Translated, it gives CASSRTSGTLYEQYF.

This clone was detected only a few times. The rearrangement links TRBV7-6 to TRBJ1-5; the D gene is possibly TRBD1 (5 bases). The germline V gene encodes CDR1 SGHVS and CDR2 FNYEAQ. V lost 2 bases and J 5 bases, leaving 10 bases between the germline ends. There are 14 residues in the CDR3. Here the CDR3 DNA reads TGTGCCAGCAGCTTAAGTGCAGGGCATCAGCCCCAGCATTTT. This encodes CASSLSAGHQPQHF.

This clone was seen a few times. CDR3 coding DNA: TGTGCCAGCAGCTTGACGGACAGGACCTATGGCTACACCTTC. Amino acid sequence: CASSLTDRTYGYTF. The chain has TRBV7-9 and TRBJ1-2; 7 nucleotides line up with TRBD1. The V and J ends lost 3 bases and 4 bases, in that order; junction bases with no gene match: 5. CDR3 size: 14 residues. CDR1 and CDR2 from the germline V gene are SEHNR and FQNEAQ (reference sequence).

The rearrangement uses TRBV4-1 and TRBJ2-3, with TRBD2 matching 12 bases. CDR3 length equals 16 residues. CDR1 and CDR2 (germline): MGHRA, YSYEKL. Germline trimming cut 4 bases from V and 0 bases from J; bases unmatched to any gene: 2. For the CDR3, the DNA is TGCGCCAGCAGCCCAGGGACTAGCGGGAGCACAGATACGCAGTATTTT. This sequence encodes CASSPGTSGSTDTQYF.

The J gene is TRBJ1-3, the V gene TRBV19, with D possibly TRBD1 on 5 matching bases. V was clipped by 7 bases and J by 5 bases, with 18 bases between them. The CDR3 loop spans 15 amino acids. Germline-derived CDR1 and CDR2 are LNHDA and SQIVND (reference sequence). Written as DNA, the CDR3 is TGTGCCAGTACCAATACCCCAGGGATCCGAAACACCATATATTTT. As protein: CASTNTPGIRNTIYF.

This clone appeared once. V usage is TRBV11-2 and J usage is TRBJ2-1; perhaps TRBD2 as D (6 bases). Looked up from germline, CDR1 is SGHAT and CDR2 is FQNNGV. Trimming shortened V by 0 bases and J by 5 bases, and 14 bases separated the two germline ends. This CDR3 region has 16 residues. CDR3 region: CASSLELASDHNEQFF. The CDR3 DNA reads as TGTGCCAGCAGCTTAGAACTGGCTAGCGACCACAATGAGCAGTTCTTC.

The chain employs TRBV30 and TRBJ1-6, with D hard to call. The CDR3 consists of 14 residues. The germline gives CDR1 GTSNPN, CDR2 SVGIG (reference sequence). Trimming took 1 base from V and 10 from J, leaving 14 bases between them. CDR3 loop: CAWSELAEGSPLHF. CDR3 sequence (DNA): TGTGCCTGGAGTGAGTTGGCCGAGGGATCACCCCTCCACTTT.

In nucleotides, the CDR3 is TGTGCCAGTAGTCCTTTACGGGGGGGGATTCAACATAGCAATCAGCCCCAGCATTTT. This sequence encodes CASSPLRGGIQHSNQPQHF. The chain couples TRBV19 to TRBJ1-5, with D maybe TRBD1 (5 bases). Germline values: CDR1 LNHDA, CDR2 SQIVND (reference sequence). CDR3 length equals 19 residues. Trimming took 5 bases from V and 0 from J, leaving 23 bases between them.

V is TRBV5-4 and J is TRBJ1-1; 9 bases line up with TRBD1. The trim removed 3 bases at V and 7 bases at J, leaving 1 base unmatched. CDR3 length: 12 amino acids. The germline CDR1 and CDR2 sequences are SGHNT and YYREEE (reference sequence). The CDR3 coding sequence is TGTGCCAGCAGCTCGACAGGGGGTGAAGCTTTCTTT. Its protein product is CASSSTGGEAFF.

This chain uses TRBV5-6 with TRBJ2-3, with D tentatively TRBD2 (5 bases). The V end was cut by 4 bases, the J end by 4 bases, with 7 bases between. This CDR3 spans 12 amino acids. Germline V CDR1 and CDR2: SGHDT, YYEEEE. For the CDR3, the DNA is TGTGCCAGCAGCGTGAGGGCAGATACGCAGTATTTT. Translated: CASSVRADTQYF.

This rearrangement joins TRBV5-1 to TRBJ2-2; tentatively, D is TRBD1 (6 bases). The V gene lost 1 base and the J gene lost 5 bases, with 12 bases spanning the gap. The germline V gene has CDR1 SGHRS and CDR2 YFSETQ. There are 15 residues in the CDR3. The CDR3: CASSLTGSRTGELFF. The DNA for the CDR3 is TGCGCCAGCAGCTTGACAGGGTCAAGGACCGGGGAGCTGTTTTTT.

The DNA for the CDR3 is TGCAGCGTTACCGGGACAGCGAACACCGGGGAGCTGTTTTTT. This translates into CSVTGTANTGELFF. The rearrangement uses TRBV29-1 and TRBJ2-2; 7 bases align to TRBD1. Trimming cost V 5 bases and J 0 bases; bases outside gene matches: 3. CDR1 and CDR2 from the germline V gene are SQVTM and ANQGSEA. CDR3 size: 14 residues.

V is TRBV27 and J is TRBJ2-1, with D tentatively TRBD1 (5 bases). Looked up from germline, CDR1 is MNHEY and CDR2 is SMNVEV (reference sequence). V was clipped by 5 bases and J by 1 base, with 12 bases between them. The CDR3 length is 15 residues. CDR3 nucleotide sequence: TGTGCCAGCAGTCAGGGTTCCATTTCCTACAATGAGCAGTTCTTC. Translation gives CASSQGSISYNEQFF.

The chain couples TRBV7-2 to TRBJ1-5; weak D call: TRBD1 (5 bases). The CDR3 is 14 residues long. Per germline, CDR1 SGHTA and CDR2 FQGNSA. V was trimmed by 4 bases and J by 3 bases, leaving 10 bases between them. The CDR3 DNA sequence: TGTGCCAGCAGCTGGACACCCTACAATCAGCCCCAGCATTTT. It specifies CASSWTPYNQPQHF.

The chain uses TRBV5-1 and TRBJ1-6; D is perhaps TRBD1 (5 bases). This CDR3 comprises 19 residues. Germline V lookup: CDR1 SGHRS, CDR2 YFSETQ. V gave up 3 bases and J gave up 0 bases, with 19 bases separating them. As DNA, the CDR3 is TGCGCCAGCAGCTATCGTAGGACAACGGGGGACTCCTATAATTCACCCCTCCACTTT. Its translation is CASSYRRTTGDSYNSPLHF.

V gene TRBV6-5 combines with J gene TRBJ2-7; D gene unclear. This CDR3 contains 15 residues. Per the germline V gene, CDR1 is MNHEY and CDR2 is SVGAGI. Trimming pared 0 bases from V and 2 bases from J, leaving 11 bases between. Written as DNA, the CDR3 is TGTGCCAGCAGTTACTCGAAGAGAACCACCTACGAGCAGTACTTC. Translation: CASSYSKRTTYEQYF.

A few counts support this clone. The V and J genes are TRBV9 and TRBJ2-7, with 7 nucleotides matching TRBD2. The V segment lost 2 bases and the J segment 6 bases; nucleotides outside the gene matches: 8. The V gene's germline CDR1 is SGDLS and CDR2 YYNGEE. The CDR3 extends over 14 amino acids. CDR3 sequence: CASSVERDPREQYF. For the CDR3, the DNA is TGTGCCAGCAGCGTTGAGCGGGATCCCCGCGAGCAGTACTTC.